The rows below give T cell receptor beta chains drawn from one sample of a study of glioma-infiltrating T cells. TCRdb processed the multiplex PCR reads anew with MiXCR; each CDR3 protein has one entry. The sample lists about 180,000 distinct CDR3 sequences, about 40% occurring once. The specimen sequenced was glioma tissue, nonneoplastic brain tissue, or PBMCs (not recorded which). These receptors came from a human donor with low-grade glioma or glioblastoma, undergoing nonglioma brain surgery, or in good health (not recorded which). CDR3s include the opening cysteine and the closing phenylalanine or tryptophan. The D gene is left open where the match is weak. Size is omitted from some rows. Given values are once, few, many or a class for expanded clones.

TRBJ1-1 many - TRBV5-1 CASSLEDRGLEAFF TGCGCCAGCAGCTTGGAAGACCGGGGCCTTGAAGCTTTCTTT
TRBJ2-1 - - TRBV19 CASSIQLWKYEQFF TGTGCCAGTAGTATACAGCTCTGGAAGTATGAGCAGTTCTTC
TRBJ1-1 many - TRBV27 CASSSFPGDTEAFF TGTGCCAGCAGCTCTTTCCCCGGAGACACTGAAGCTTTCTTT
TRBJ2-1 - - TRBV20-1 CSDTKKGPYNEQFF TGCAGTGATACCAAGAAAGGCCCCTACAATGAGCAGTTCTTC
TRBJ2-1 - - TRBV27 CASSLRGQAGSYNEQFF TGTGCCAGCAGTTTACGGGGCCAGGCAGGGTCCTACAATGAGCAGTTCTTC
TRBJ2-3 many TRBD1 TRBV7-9 CASSLDGTATDTQYF TGTGCCAGCAGCTTAGATGGGACAGCCACAGATACGCAGTATTTT
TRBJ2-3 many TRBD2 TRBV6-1 CATGLAADTQYF TGTGCTACCGGACTAGCGGCAGATACGCAGTATTTT
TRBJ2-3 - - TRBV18 CASSPSPQDTQYF TGTGCCAGCTCACCCTCCCCACAAGATACGCAGTATTTT
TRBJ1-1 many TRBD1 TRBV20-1 CSAPRTGSTEAFF TGCAGTGCCCCCCGGACAGGGTCAACTGAAGCTTTCTTT
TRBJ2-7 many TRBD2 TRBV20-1 CSARSLAGGPMNEQYF TGCAGTGCTAGAAGCCTAGCGGGAGGGCCTATGAACGAGCAGTACTTC
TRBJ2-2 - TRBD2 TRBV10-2 CASSDHVGLAGAGELFF TGCGCCAGCAGTGACCATGTGGGGCTAGCGGGAGCCGGGGAGCTGTTTTTT
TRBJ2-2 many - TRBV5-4 CASSRGEHGELFF TGTGCCAGCAGCCGAGGAGAGCACGGGGAGCTGTTTTTT
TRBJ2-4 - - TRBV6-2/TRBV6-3 CSAVGVYIQYF TGTTCCGCCGTCGGGGTTTACATTCAGTACTTC
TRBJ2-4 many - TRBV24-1 CATSEGGASMDIQYF TGTGCCACCAGCGAGGGGGGAGCGTCTATGGACATTCAGTACTTC
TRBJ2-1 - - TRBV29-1 CSVEDSASVNEQFF TGCAGCGTTGAAGATTCGGCTAGCGTCAATGAGCAGTTCTTC
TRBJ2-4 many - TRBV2 CASGKGQADIQYF TGTGCCAGCGGGAAGGGGCAGGCCGACATTCAGTACTTC
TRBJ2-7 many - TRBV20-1 CSASLGTESSYEQYF TGCAGTGCTAGCCTAGGGACCGAGAGCTCCTACGAGCAGTACTTC
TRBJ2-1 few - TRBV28 CASSLMGSYNEQFF TGTGCCAGCAGTTTAATGGGCTCCTACAATGAGCAGTTCTTC
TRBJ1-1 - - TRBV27 CGLRTRLTAVGTMNTEAFF TGTGGCTTAAGGACCAGGTTAACCGCTGTAGGGACAATGAACACTGAAGCTTTCTTT
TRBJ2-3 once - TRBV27 CASSLNRLANTQYF TGTGCCAGCAGTTTAAACAGGTTGGCAAATACGCAGTATTTT
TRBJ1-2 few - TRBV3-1 CASSTRAAAEAFGYTF TGTGCCAGCAGCACCAGGGCGGCGGCAGAGGCGTTCGGCTACACCTTC
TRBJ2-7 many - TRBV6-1 CASSDLAGRFYEQYF TGTGCCAGCAGTGATCTGGCAGGGAGATTCTACGAGCAGTACTTC
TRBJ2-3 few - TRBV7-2 CASSQNNRNTDTQYF TGTGCCAGCAGCCAGAATAACAGGAACACAGATACGCAGTATTTT
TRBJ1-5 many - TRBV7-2 CASSLGSLGNQPQHF TGTGCCAGCAGCTTAGGGTCCCTTGGGAATCAGCCCCAGCATTTT
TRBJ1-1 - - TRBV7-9 CSSRALRNTEAFF TGTTCCAGCAGGGCCCTCAGGAACACTGAAGCTTTCTTT
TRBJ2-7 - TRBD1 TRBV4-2 CASILWDRVNEQYF TGTGCCAGCATCCTGTGGGACAGGGTCAACGAGCAGTACTTC
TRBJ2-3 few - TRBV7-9 CASSLFAWTDTQYF TGTGCCAGCAGCTTATTCGCTTGGACAGATACGCAGTATTTT
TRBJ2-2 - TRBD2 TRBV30 CAWAAGRTTGELFF TGTGCCTGGGCAGCGGGACGAACCACCGGGGAGCTGTTTTTT
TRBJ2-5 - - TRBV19 CASSERGHQETQYF TGTGCCAGTAGCGAGAGGGGCCACCAAGAGACCCAGTACTTC
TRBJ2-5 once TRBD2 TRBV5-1 CASSLTSGTSGPEYF TGCGCCAGCAGCTTGACGTCGGGGACTAGCGGGCCTGAGTACTTC
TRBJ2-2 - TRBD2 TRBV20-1 CSASAGLAGGTGELFF TGCAGTGCTAGCGCGGGACTAGCGGGAGGAACCGGGGAGCTGTTTTTT
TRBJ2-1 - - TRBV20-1 CSARGAVGFANEQFF TGCAGTGCTAGAGGGGCGGTAGGGTTCGCAAATGAGCAGTTCTTC
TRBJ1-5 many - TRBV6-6 CASSYQRDQPQHF TGTGCCAGCAGTTACCAGCGGGATCAGCCCCAGCATTTT
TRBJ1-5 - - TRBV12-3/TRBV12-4 CASIITGDSNQPQHF TGTGCCAGCATCATCACTGGTGATAGCAATCAGCCCCAGCATTTT
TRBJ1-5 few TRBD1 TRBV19 CASSLGQVGQPQHF TGTGCCAGTAGTTTAGGACAGGTAGGTCAGCCCCAGCATTTT
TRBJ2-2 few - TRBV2 CASSATRSGSGELFF TGTGCCAGCAGTGCAACGCGGTCAGGGTCCGGGGAGCTGTTTTTT
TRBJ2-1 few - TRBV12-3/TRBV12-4 CASSLAGPRTYNEQFF TGTGCCAGCAGTTTAGCTGGACCTAGGACCTACAATGAGCAGTTCTTC
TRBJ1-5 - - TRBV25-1 CASGGPGGNKPQHF TGTGCCAGTGGGGGTCCAGGCGGAAATAAGCCCCAGCATTTT
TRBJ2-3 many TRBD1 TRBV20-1 CSARMTGGGTGASDTQYF TGCAGTGCTAGAATGACAGGGGGCGGGACGGGGGCTTCAGATACGCAGTATTTT
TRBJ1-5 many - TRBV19 CASRHGQSNQPQHF TGTGCCAGTCGACATGGACAGAGCAATCAGCCCCAGCATTTT
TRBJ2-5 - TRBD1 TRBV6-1 CASTSTGVETQYF TGTGCCAGCACCTCAACAGGGGTAGAGACCCAGTACTTC
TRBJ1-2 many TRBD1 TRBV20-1 CSAATGGDYGYTF TGCAGTGCTGCGACAGGGGGGGATTATGGCTACACCTTC
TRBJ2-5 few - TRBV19 CASSINRKETQYF TGTGCCAGTAGTATCAACAGGAAAGAGACCCAGTACTTC
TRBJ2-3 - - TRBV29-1 CSVSQVREDTQYF TGCAGCGTTTCGCAAGTTAGAGAAGATACGCAGTATTTT
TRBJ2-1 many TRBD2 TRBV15 CATSIAGGYNEQFF TGTGCCACATCTATAGCGGGAGGGTACAATGAGCAGTTCTTC
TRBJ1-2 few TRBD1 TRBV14 CASSQTGGIGYTF TGTGCCAGCAGCCAAACAGGGGGAATCGGCTACACCTTC
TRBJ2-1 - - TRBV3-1 CASSFQPGGSYNEQFF TGTGCCAGCAGCTTCCAGCCAGGAGGCTCCTACAATGAGCAGTTCTTC
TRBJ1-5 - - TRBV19 CASSRGGTYSNQPQHF TGTGCCAGTAGTCGTGGGGGCACCTATAGCAATCAGCCCCAGCATTTT
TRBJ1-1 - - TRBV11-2 CASSLGPRGTGVNTEAFF TGTGCCAGCAGCTTAGGACCCCGTGGGACCGGGGTGAACACTGAAGCTTTCTTT
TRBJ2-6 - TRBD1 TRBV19 CASSRQGFAGANVLTF TGTGCCAGTAGTCGACAGGGCTTCGCTGGGGCCAACGTGCTGACTTTC